This T cell receptor (beta chain) was found in a study of neurological immune-mediated disorders. Synthesis of cDNA used 5'RACE (with 10-nucleotide random UMIs). TCRdb redid the calling of the 5' RACE reads with MiXCR, one entry per CDR3 protein. Seen here are 50,000 to 70,000 distinct CDR3 sequences, about an eighth observed once, and the top ten hold around a tenth. Trimming pared 5 bases from V and 3 bases from J, leaving 10 bases between. Germline CDR1 and CDR2: SGHRS and YFSETQ. This CDR3 has 13 residues. Study observations and caveats: None of the CDR3 amino acid sequences in expanded clones turned up in more than one subject, which points to private repertoires in all groups. TCR clonal expansion peaked in HTLV-1-associated myelopathy patients and was lowest in multiple sclerosis patients.

This clonotype occurred many times. Its antigen is not identified. The sequenced sample consisted of PBMCs. The receptor's source is a woman aged 55-70 years with HTLV-1-associated myelopathy (HAM/TSP). This chain joins TRBV5-1 and TRBJ2-3; D possibly corresponds to TRBD1 (6 bases). The CDR3 reads CASRTGQTDTQYF. CDR3 in DNA: TGCGCCAGCAGGACAGGTCAGACAGATACGCAGTATTTT.